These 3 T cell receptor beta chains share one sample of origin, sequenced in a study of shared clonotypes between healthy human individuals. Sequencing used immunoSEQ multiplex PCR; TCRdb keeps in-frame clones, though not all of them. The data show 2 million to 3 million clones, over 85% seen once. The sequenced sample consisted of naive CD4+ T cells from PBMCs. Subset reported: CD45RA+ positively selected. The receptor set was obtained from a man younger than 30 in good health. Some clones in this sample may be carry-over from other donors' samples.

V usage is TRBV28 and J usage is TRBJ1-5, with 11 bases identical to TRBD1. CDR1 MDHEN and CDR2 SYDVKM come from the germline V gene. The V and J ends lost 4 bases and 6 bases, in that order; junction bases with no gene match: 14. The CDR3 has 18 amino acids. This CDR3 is CASSWDRGSGLVIQPQHF. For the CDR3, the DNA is TGTGCCAGCAGTTGGGACAGGGGGTCAGGTCTGGTTATTCAGCCCCAGCATTTT.

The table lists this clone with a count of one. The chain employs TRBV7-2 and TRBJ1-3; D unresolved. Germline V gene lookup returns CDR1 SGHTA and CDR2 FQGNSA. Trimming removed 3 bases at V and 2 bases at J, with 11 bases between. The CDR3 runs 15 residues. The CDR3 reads CASSFPYGAGNTIYF. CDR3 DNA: TGTGCCAGCAGCTTCCCTTACGGCGCTGGAAACACCATATATTTT. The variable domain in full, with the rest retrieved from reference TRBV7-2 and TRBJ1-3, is GAGVSQSPSNKVTEKGKDVELRCDPISGHTALYWYRQSLGQGLEFLIYFQGNSAPDKSGLPSDRFSAERTGGSVSTLTIQRTQQEDSAVYLCASSFPYGAGNTIYFGEGSWLTVV.

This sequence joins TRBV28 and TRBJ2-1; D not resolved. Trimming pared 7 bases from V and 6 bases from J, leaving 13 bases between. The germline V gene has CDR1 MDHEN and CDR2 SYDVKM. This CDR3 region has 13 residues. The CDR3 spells CASTPPLRNEQFF. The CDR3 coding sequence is TGTGCCAGCACCCCCCCCCTCCGCAATGAGCAGTTCTTC. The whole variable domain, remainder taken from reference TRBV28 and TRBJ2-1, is DVKVTQSSRYLVKRTGEKVFLECVQDMDHENMFWYRQDPGLGLRLIYFSYDVKMKEKGDIPEGYSVSREKKERFSLILESASTNQTSMYLCASTPPLRNEQFFGPGTRLTVL.